What follows describes a single T cell receptor beta chain. Antigen specificity is unknown. Profiling relied on immunoSEQ multiplex PCR, and the TCRdb table lists in-frame clones only, not all of them. The repertoire includes under 250,000 clones, 87% of them detected once, and 2.9% sits in the top ten. This entry comes from a study of Ad26.COV2.S vaccination and SARS-CoV-2 variants. Overall study findings and caveats: Post-vaccination breadth of spike-specific CD8+ and CD4+ T cell responses was reportedly substantial. From the TCR breadth and depth analyses, total T cell responses may have been underestimated.

Treatment here: around 19 received Ad26.COV2.S at low or high dose, single or two shots; several received placebo; per-sample allocation not given. The samples date from day 63 after the first vaccine or placebo injection. The clonotype was recovered from a person between 18 and 65 years old who received the Ad26.COV2.S COVID-19 vaccine or a placebo. Sequencing used peripheral blood, obtained in a trial of Ad26.COV2.S vaccine versus placebo.

CDR3: CASSMQGAGETQYF. The CDR3 DNA follows: TGTGCCAGTAGTATGCAAGGGGCTGGAGAGACCCAGTACTTC. The chain carries TRBV19 and TRBJ2-5; D possibly corresponds to TRBD1 (5 bases). The CDR3 runs 14 residues. Germline loops: CDR1 LNHDA, CDR2 SQIVND (reference sequence). V was clipped by 3 bases and J by 4 bases, with 12 bases between them.